The 25 T cell receptor beta chains below were found in one sample sequenced in a study of cytomegalovirus exposure and HLA in healthy donors. Primers for the PCR totalled 60 Vbeta and 13 Jbeta. The data were produced by immunoSEQ multiplex PCR, yet TCRdb's version contains in-frame clones alone and is incomplete. This table holds about 120,000 clones, roughly 79% found once. Source material: PBMCs. These TCRs come from a woman in her late teens or twenties in good health and CMV-seronegative.

The V and J genes are TRBV5-4 and TRBJ2-7; 7 bases map to TRBD2. CDR1 is SGHNT and CDR2 is YYREEE in the germline V gene (reference sequence). CDR3 size: 14 residues. Trimming took 4 bases from V and 1 from J; bases not matched to a gene: 5. The CDR3 spells CASSVGRGSYEQYF. The CDR3 nucleotides are TGTGCCAGCAGCGTGGGGAGGGGATCCTACGAGCAGTACTTC.

The V gene is TRBV5-1, the J gene TRBJ2-3; 11 positions agree with TRBD2. Trimming removed 4 bases from V and 0 bases from J; junction bases left unmatched: 7. CDR3 size: 17 residues. Germline CDR1 reads SGHRS; CDR2 reads YFSETQ. The CDR3 region is CASSVASGGRSTDTQYF. The CDR3 region has the DNA TGCGCCAGCAGCGTCGCTAGCGGGGGGCGAAGCACAGATACGCAGTATTTT.

The rearrangement uses TRBV28 and TRBJ1-6; D unclear. Germline CDR1 is MDHEN and CDR2 is SYDVKM. V dropped 5 bases and J dropped 9 bases, with 8 bases sitting between them. The CDR3 runs to 12 residues. The CDR3 bases are TGTGCCAGCAGTGAGGCGGTTTCACCCCTCCACTTT. It specifies CASSEAVSPLHF.

This clone was seen a handful of times. The V and J genes are TRBV29-1 and TRBJ1-2; D is perhaps TRBD1 (6 bases). Germline V CDR1 and CDR2: SQVTM, ANQGSEA. The length of the CDR3 is 14 residues. Trimming removed 6 bases at V and 2 bases at J, with 16 bases between. For the CDR3, the DNA is TGCAGCGTCGGGCTGGGACAAGAAAACTATGGCTACACCTTC. This encodes CSVGLGQENYGYTF.

The chain combines TRBV9 with TRBJ2-3; D is perhaps TRBD1 (5 bases). This CDR3 has 14 residues. V lost 0 bases to trimming and J lost 2 bases, with 7 bases between them. In germline, CDR1 is SGDLS, CDR2 YYNGEE. The CDR3 here is CASSVGTNTDTQYF. In DNA, the CDR3 is TGTGCCAGCAGCGTAGGGACAAACACAGATACGCAGTATTTT.

V is TRBV2 and J is TRBJ2-7, with D possibly being TRBD2 (5 bases). The germline V gene encodes CDR1 SNHLY and CDR2 FYNNEI. The CDR3 length is 14 residues. V shed 3 bases and J shed 6 bases, with 15 bases lying between them. CDR3 sequence reads: CASSEMLVRGEQYF. CDR3 sequence (DNA): TGTGCCAGCAGTGAGATGTTGGTACGGGGCGAGCAGTACTTC.

This clone was counted between two and nine times. The gene calls are TRBV18 and TRBJ1-3; a possible D gene is TRBD1 (6 bases). The germline V gene has CDR1 KGHSH and CDR2 LQKENI. V gave up 6 bases and J gave up 0 bases, with 15 bases separating them. The CDR3 runs 16 residues. CDR3 residues: CASSLGQLDSGNTIYF. DNA for the CDR3: TGTGCCAGCTCTCTCGGACAGCTAGACTCTGGAAACACCATATATTTT.

The V call is TRBV5-6, the J call TRBJ1-5; possible D gene TRBD1, 6 bases. The germline V and J ends were trimmed by 4 bases and 1 base, with 24 bases remaining between them. There are 19 residues in the CDR3. CDR1 is SGHDT and CDR2 is YYEEEE in the germline V gene. As DNA, the CDR3 is TGTGCCAGCAGCCCACATCGCAGGGGCGGTCGTTTAAGCAATCAGCCCCAGCATTTT. It specifies CASSPHRRGGRLSNQPQHF.

The V gene is TRBV2, the J gene TRBJ1-1; 7 positions match TRBD1. V shed 7 bases, J shed 4 bases, and the junction held 9 bases outside the gene matches. Germline V lookup: CDR1 SNHLY, CDR2 FYNNEI. This CDR3 has 14 residues. This chain's CDR3 is CASKSTGLSTEAFF. As DNA, the CDR3 is TGTGCCAGCAAATCGACAGGGCTGAGCACTGAAGCTTTCTTT.

The chain recombines TRBV30 with TRBJ1-6; 8 bases align to TRBD1. Germline V gene lookup returns CDR1 GTSNPN and CDR2 SVGIG (reference sequence). The ends lost 5 bases at V and 5 bases at J; junction bases unmatched: 2. This CDR3 has 13 amino acids. CDR3 DNA: TGTGCCTGGTCAGGGGGCCATAATTCACCCCTCCACTTT. This sequence encodes CAWSGGHNSPLHF.

Concerning this clone: One junction end disagrees with the germline gene, perhaps due to a read error. The J gene is TRBJ2-1, the V gene TRBV7-7; no reliable D call. The CDR3 contains 14 residues. The V gene's germline CDR1 is SSHAT and CDR2 FNYEAQ (reference sequence). The CDR3 protein is CASSLAIAANEQFF. The CDR3 coding sequence is TGTGCTAGCAGCTTAGCCATAGCCGCGAATGAGCAGTTCTTC.

The chain combines TRBV29-1 with TRBJ1-2; 7 nucleotides align to TRBD1. Germline V CDR1 and CDR2: SQVTM, ANQGSEA. The CDR3 extends over 12 amino acids. Trimming cost V 5 bases and J 3 bases; bases outside gene matches: 3. Written as DNA, the CDR3 is TGCAGCGTTTTGGGACAGCACTATGGCTACACCTTC. This translates into CSVLGQHYGYTF.

The chain carries TRBV2 and TRBJ2-3; 7 nucleotides match TRBD1. The junction had 4 bases not matched to a gene; V was cut back by 6 bases and J by 1 base. The CDR3 loop spans 14 amino acids. Per the germline V gene, CDR1 is SNHLY and CDR2 is FYNNEI. The CDR3 sequence is CASSLDRRTDTQYF. The DNA of the CDR3 is TGTGCCAGCAGCTTGGACAGGCGCACAGATACGCAGTATTTT.

The J gene is TRBJ2-7, the V gene TRBV2; D is perhaps TRBD1 (6 bases). Germline V gene data show CDR1 as SNHLY and CDR2 as FYNNEI. V was pared by 7 bases and J by 3 bases, with 13 bases between. This CDR3 has 13 amino acids. CDR3 amino acids: CASKRTVNYEQYF. CDR3 DNA sequence: TGTGCCAGCAAAAGGACAGTCAACTACGAGCAGTACTTC.

The CDR3 is CASSAGQGNTEAFF. The CDR3 bases are TGTGCCAGCTCCGCCGGACAGGGGAACACTGAAGCTTTCTTT. The chain has TRBV18 and TRBJ1-1; 8 nucleotides align to TRBD1. CDR1 is KGHSH and CDR2 is LQKENI in the germline V gene. This CDR3 has 14 residues. Unmatched junction bases numbered 4, after V lost 6 bases and J lost 1 base.

Of note for this clone: One junction end does not reproduce the germline sequence, and a read error may be involved. V and J are TRBV7-7 and TRBJ2-5; 8 nucleotides agree with TRBD1. The length of the CDR3 is 16 residues. CDR1 is SSHAT, CDR2 FNYEAQ, per germline (reference sequence). The CDR3 DNA reads TGTGCTAGCAGCTTAGGGGACAGGATAACCCAAGAGACCCAGTACTTC. This gives the protein CASSLGDRITQETQYF.

This clone was recorded many times. V usage is TRBV28 and J usage is TRBJ1-2, with a possible D match to TRBD1 (5 bases). The germline CDR1 and CDR2 sequences are MDHEN and SYDVKM. Trimming took 3 bases from V and 0 from J, leaving 14 bases between them. This CDR3 has 16 amino acids. DNA of the CDR3: TGTGCCAGCAGTTTTAGGGCAGGACAAGCTAACTATGGCTACACCTTC. Its translation is CASSFRAGQANYGYTF.

The CDR3 loop is CASSRQLGAQETQYF. For the CDR3, the DNA is TGTGCCAGCAGCAGGCAGCTAGGGGCTCAAGAGACCCAGTACTTC. V and J are TRBV5-4 and TRBJ2-5; weak D call: TRBD1 (5 bases). Trimming removed 4 bases from V and 2 bases from J, with 15 bases in between. The CDR3 sequence is 15 residues long. Germline V gives CDR1 SGHNT, CDR2 YYREEE (reference sequence).

The rearrangement uses TRBV6-4 and TRBJ1-1; D remains ambiguous. This CDR3 spans 13 amino acids. V was shortened by 5 bases and J by 0 bases, with 7 bases between the two germline ends. Germline assignment: CDR1 MRHNA and CDR2 SNTAGT. The CDR3, as DNA: TGTGCCAGCAGTTTGGCTCTGAACACTGAAGCTTTCTTT. Translating gives CASSLALNTEAFF.

The chain joins TRBV6-1 to TRBJ1-6; 10 nucleotides line up with TRBD1. The CDR3 runs 13 residues. V lost 11 bases and J lost 7; bases outside the gene matches: 5. Germline CDR1 and CDR2: MNHNS and SASEGT. The CDR3 nucleotides are TGTGCCGCGCAGGGACAGGGGAATTCACCCCTCCACTTT. Encoded protein: CAAQGQGNSPLHF.

The chain recombines TRBV28 with TRBJ1-5, with a possible D match to TRBD1 (5 bases). The CDR3 contains 14 residues. The germline V and J ends were trimmed by 6 bases and 9 bases, with 18 bases remaining between them. Germline CDR1 reads MDHEN; CDR2 reads SYDVKM. For the CDR3, the DNA is TGTGCCAGCAGGGCAACAGGTTCCCTTCGGCCCCAGCATTTT. This encodes CASRATGSLRPQHF.

A single count supports this clone. The chain links TRBV30 to TRBJ1-6; 8 bases fit TRBD1. CDR1 is GTSNPN and CDR2 is SVGIG in the germline V gene (reference sequence). The CDR3 extends over 13 amino acids. V trimming: 3 bases; J trimming: 10 bases; junction bases outside the gene matches: 5. For the CDR3, the DNA is TGTGCCTGGAGACCGGACAGGGAATCACCCCTCCACTTT. Its translation is CAWRPDRESPLHF. Drawing the rest from reference TRBV30 and TRBJ1-6, the complete variable domain is SQTIHQWPATLVQPVGSPLSLECTVEGTSNPNLYWYRQAAGRGLQLLFYSVGIGQISSEVPQNLSASRPQDRQFILSSKKLLLSDSGFYLCAWRPDRESPLHFGNGTRLTVT.

The chain is built from TRBV18 and TRBJ1-5; 7 bases are shared with TRBD1. With 6 bases clipped from V and 13 bases from J, the junction kept 9 bases outside the gene matches. Germline-derived CDR1 and CDR2 are KGHSH and LQKENI. The CDR3 covers 12 residues. The CDR3 loop is CASSNLRGEQHF. In DNA form, the CDR3 reads TGTGCCAGCTCGAACCTCAGGGGGGAACAGCATTTT.

The chain uses TRBV7-9 and TRBJ1-1; weak D call: TRBD1 (6 bases). Trimming shortened V by 3 bases and J by 3 bases, and 17 bases separated the two germline ends. Germline CDR1 SEHNR, CDR2 FQNEAQ (reference sequence). The CDR3 is 16 amino acids. The CDR3 coding sequence is TGTGCCAGCAGCTTCGGACAGCAACTCGCTCACACTGAAGCTTTCTTT. Translated, it gives CASSFGQQLAHTEAFF. Full variable domain (outside the CDR3, taken from reference TRBV7-9 and TRBJ1-1): DTGVSQNPRHKITKRGQNVTFRCDPISEHNRLYWYRQTLGQGPEFLTYFQNEAQLEKSRLLSDRFSAERPKGSFSTLEIQRTEQGDSAMYLCASSFGQQLAHTEAFFGQGTRLTVV.

About this clone: One junction end does not reproduce the germline sequence, and a read error may be involved. The chain employs TRBV7-7 and TRBJ2-1; TRBD2 matches at 10 bases. The germline V gene has CDR1 SSHAT and CDR2 FNYEAQ (reference sequence). This CDR3 is built from 18 residues. CDR3 coding DNA: TGTGCTAGCAGCTTACCTAGCGGGGGCCGGAGCTCCTACAATGAGCAGTTCTTC. Translating gives CASSLPSGGRSSYNEQFF. Filled out from reference TRBV7-7 and TRBJ2-1, the complete variable domain reads GAGVSQSPRYKVTKRGQDVTLRCDPISSHATLYWYQQALGQGPEFLTYFNYEAQPDKSGLPSDRFSAERPEGSISTLTIQRTEQRDSAMYRCASSLPSGGRSSYNEQFFGPGTRLTVL.